The present T cell receptor (beta chain) was sequenced within a study of radiotherapy plus CTLA-4 blockade in lung cancer. TCRdb's table, derived via immunoSEQ multiplex PCR, lists solely in-frame clones and lacks some. Of around 80,000 clones in the sample, roughly 74% are singletons; the top ten hold approximately 10%. In its sample, this clone was seen many times. CDR3 length equals 15 residues. V was clipped by 3 bases and J by 7 bases; unmatched bases: 9. The germline V gene has CDR1 SGHTA and CDR2 FQGTGA. The specimen comprised peripheral blood, sampled from a patient treated with radiotherapy plus ipilimumab. The TCR was taken from a human donor with non-small cell lung cancer whose response to radiotherapy plus ipilimumab could not be evaluated. This chain links TRBV7-3 with TRBJ2-7, with TRBD2 matching 10 bases. The CDR3 DNA sequence: TGTGCCAGCAGCTTCGGCCCTAGCGGGGGTTATGAGCAGTACTTC. As protein: CASSFGPSGGYEQYF.